The rows below give T cell receptor beta chains drawn from one sample of a study of cytomegalovirus exposure and HLA in healthy donors. Some clones are missing from TCRdb's copy, which holds only in-frame ones; the method was immunoSEQ multiplex PCR. The sample carries 150,000 to 200,000 clones, more than 70% recorded once. The sequenced sample was PBMCs. Receptors were obtained from a male donor in good health and CMV-seropositive. Both conserved end residues are part of each CDR3. The D gene is left open where the match is weak. Size is omitted from some rows. Given values are once, few, many or a class for expanded clones.

TRBJ1-4,TRBV6-1,NA,NA,TGTGCCAGCAGTGACCGCAGAGGGCGAGAAGGTGAAAAACTGTTTTTT,CASSDRRGREGEKLFF
TRBJ2-1,TRBV4-3,NA,NA,TGCGCCAGCAGCTGGAGGGAAAGCGATGAGCAGTTCTTC,CASSWRESDEQFF
TRBJ2-7,TRBV11-2,NA,TRBD2,TGTGCCAGCAGCTCAATAGCGGGAGGCGTCTACGAGCAGTACTTC,CASSSIAGGVYEQYF
TRBJ1-5,TRBV19,NA,TRBD1,TGTGCCAGTAGAATACAGGACAGGACCAATCAGCCCCAGCATTTT,CASRIQDRTNQPQHF
TRBJ2-7,TRBV7-2,NA,NA,TGTGCCAGCAGCTTAGATTCGGTCGGGTACGAGCAGTACTTC,CASSLDSVGYEQYF
TRBJ1-4,TRBV25-1,NA,NA,TGTGCCACCGGGGCGGGGTTGGGCGAAAAACTGTTTTTT,CATGAGLGEKLFF
TRBJ2-2,TRBV2,few,NA,TGTGCCAGCAGTGCCTTCCAGGGGTTCACCGGGGAGCTGTTTTTT,CASSAFQGFTGELFF
TRBJ2-3,TRBV27,NA,NA,TGTGCCAGCAGTGACCAACTAGGAACAGATACGCAGTATTTT,CASSDQLGTDTQYF
TRBJ2-7,TRBV5-1,NA,TRBD1,TGCGCCAGCAGTCCCGGGACAGGGCTTTACGAGCAGTACTTC,CASSPGTGLYEQYF
TRBJ1-6,TRBV28,NA,NA,TGTGCCAGCAGTTCGGCGGGGCAGGCCCACTATAATTCACCCCTCCACTTT,CASSSAGQAHYNSPLHF
TRBJ1-2,TRBV29-1,NA,NA,TGCAGCGTTGAGTACAGTTACTATGGCTACACCTTC,CSVEYSYYGYTF
TRBJ2-7,TRBV2,NA,TRBD1,TGTGCCAGCAGGGGACAGGGGGCTTACGAGCAGTACTTC,CASRGQGAYEQYF